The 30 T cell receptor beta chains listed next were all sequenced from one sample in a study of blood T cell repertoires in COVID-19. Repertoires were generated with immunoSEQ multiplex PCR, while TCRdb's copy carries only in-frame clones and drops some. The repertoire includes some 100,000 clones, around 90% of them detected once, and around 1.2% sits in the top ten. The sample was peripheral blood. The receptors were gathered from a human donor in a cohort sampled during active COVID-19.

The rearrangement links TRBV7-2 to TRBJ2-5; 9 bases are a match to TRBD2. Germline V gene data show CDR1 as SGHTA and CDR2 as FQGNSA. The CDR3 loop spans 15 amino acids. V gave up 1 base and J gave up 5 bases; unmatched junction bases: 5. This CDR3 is CASSLVALAGETQYF. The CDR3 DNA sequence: TGTGCCAGCAGCTTAGTGGCACTAGCGGGCGAGACCCAGTACTTC.

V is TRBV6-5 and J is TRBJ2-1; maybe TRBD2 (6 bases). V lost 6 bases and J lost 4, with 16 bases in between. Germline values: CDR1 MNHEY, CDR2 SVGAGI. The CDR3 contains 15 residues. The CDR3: CASSSTLGGYNEQFF. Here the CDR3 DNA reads TGTGCCAGCAGCTCCACCCTCGGGGGATACAATGAGCAGTTCTTC.

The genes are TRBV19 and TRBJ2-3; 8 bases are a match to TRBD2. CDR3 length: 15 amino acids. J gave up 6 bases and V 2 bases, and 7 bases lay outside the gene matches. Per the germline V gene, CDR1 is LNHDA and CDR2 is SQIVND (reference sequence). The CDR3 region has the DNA TGTGCCAGTAGTATAAGGGCTAGCGGGCTGGATACGCAGTATTTT. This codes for CASSIRASGLDTQYF.

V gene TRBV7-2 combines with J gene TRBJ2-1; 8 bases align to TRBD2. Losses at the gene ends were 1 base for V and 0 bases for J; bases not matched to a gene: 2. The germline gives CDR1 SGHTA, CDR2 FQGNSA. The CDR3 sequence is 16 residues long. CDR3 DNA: TGTGCCAGCAGCTTAGAAAGCGGGAGCTCCTACAATGAGCAGTTCTTC. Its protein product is CASSLESGSSYNEQFF.

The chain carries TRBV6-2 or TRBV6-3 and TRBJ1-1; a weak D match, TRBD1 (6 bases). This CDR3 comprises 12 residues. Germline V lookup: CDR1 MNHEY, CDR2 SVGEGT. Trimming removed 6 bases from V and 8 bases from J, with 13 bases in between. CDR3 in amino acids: CASSPTGREAFF. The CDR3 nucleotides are TGTGCCAGCAGCCCGACAGGTCGCGAAGCTTTCTTT.

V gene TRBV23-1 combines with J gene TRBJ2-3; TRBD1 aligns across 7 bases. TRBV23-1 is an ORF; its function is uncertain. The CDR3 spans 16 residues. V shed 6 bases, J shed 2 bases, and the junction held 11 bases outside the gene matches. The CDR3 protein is CASSMTGQTDTDTQYF. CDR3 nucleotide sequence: TGCGCCAGCAGCATGACGGGACAGACCGACACAGATACGCAGTATTTT.

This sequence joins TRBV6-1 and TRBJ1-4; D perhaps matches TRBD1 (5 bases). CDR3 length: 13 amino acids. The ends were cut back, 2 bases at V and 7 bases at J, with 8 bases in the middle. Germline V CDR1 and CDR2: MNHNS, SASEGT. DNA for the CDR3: TGTGCCAGCAGTGAACAGGGTCCTGAAAAACTGTTTTTT. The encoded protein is CASSEQGPEKLFF.

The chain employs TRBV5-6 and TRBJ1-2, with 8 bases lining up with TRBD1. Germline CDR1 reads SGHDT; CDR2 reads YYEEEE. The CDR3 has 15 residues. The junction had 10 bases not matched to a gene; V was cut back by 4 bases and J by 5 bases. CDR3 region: CASSHGTGALYGYTF. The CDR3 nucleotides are TGTGCCAGCAGCCACGGGACAGGAGCCCTGTATGGCTACACCTTC.

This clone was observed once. The CDR3 spells CASKNRAETQYF. The CDR3 DNA follows: TGTGCCAGCAAGAACAGGGCAGAGACCCAGTACTTC. The V gene is TRBV27, the J gene TRBJ2-5; the D gene is possibly TRBD1 (6 bases). CDR1 is MNHEY and CDR2 is SMNVEV in the germline V gene (reference sequence). This CDR3 has 12 amino acids. V dropped 7 bases and J dropped 4 bases, with 10 bases sitting between them.

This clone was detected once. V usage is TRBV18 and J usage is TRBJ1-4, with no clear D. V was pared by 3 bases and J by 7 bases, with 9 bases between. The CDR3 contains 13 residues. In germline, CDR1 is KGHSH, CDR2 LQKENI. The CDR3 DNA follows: TGTGCCAGCTCACCCTCGGGTGTTGAAAAACTGTTTTTT. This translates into CASSPSGVEKLFF.

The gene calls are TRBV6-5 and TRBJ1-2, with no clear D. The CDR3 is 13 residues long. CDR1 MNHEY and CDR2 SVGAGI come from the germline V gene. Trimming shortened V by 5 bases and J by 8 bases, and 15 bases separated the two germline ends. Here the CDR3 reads CASSPPIEGGYTF. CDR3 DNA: TGTGCCAGCAGTCCTCCGATCGAGGGAGGCTACACCTTC.

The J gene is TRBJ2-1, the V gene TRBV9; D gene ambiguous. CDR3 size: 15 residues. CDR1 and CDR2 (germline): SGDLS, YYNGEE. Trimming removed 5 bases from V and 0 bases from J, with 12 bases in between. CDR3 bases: TGTGCCAGCAGTGCGACTGCTAGCTCCTACAATGAGCAGTTCTTC. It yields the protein CASSATASSYNEQFF. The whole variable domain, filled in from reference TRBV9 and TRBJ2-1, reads DSGVTQTPKHLITATGQRVTLRCSPRSGDLSVYWYQQSLDQGLQFLIQYYNGEERAKGNILERFSAQQFPDLHSELNLSSLELGDSALYFCASSATASSYNEQFFGPGTRLTVL.

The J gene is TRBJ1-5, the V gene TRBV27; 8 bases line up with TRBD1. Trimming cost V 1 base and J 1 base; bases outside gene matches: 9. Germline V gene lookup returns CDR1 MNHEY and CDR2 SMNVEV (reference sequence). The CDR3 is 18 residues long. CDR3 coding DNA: TGTGCCAGCAGTTTATGGGGCAGGGGGCGGGTAAGCAATCAGCCCCAGCATTTT. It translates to CASSLWGRGRVSNQPQHF.

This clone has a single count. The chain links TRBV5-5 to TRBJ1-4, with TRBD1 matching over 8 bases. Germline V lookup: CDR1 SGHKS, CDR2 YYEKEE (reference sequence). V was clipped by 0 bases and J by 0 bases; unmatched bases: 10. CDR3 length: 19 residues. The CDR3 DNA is TGTGCCAGCAGCTTGGACTTGGGACAGGAATATGCAACTAATGAAAAACTGTTTTTT. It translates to CASSLDLGQEYATNEKLFF.

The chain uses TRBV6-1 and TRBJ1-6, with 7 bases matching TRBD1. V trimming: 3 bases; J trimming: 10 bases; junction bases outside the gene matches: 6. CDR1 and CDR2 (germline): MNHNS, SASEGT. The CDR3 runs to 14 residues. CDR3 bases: TGTGCCAGCAGTGAGGGCGCAGGGGGATCACCCCTCCACTTT. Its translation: CASSEGAGGSPLHF.

The CDR3 coding sequence is TGTGCCAGCAGTTACACTAGGACAGGAACCTACGAGCAGTACTTC. This encodes CASSYTRTGTYEQYF. The chain uses TRBV6-5 and TRBJ2-7, with 7 bases fitting TRBD1. Per the germline V gene, CDR1 is MNHEY and CDR2 is SVGAGI. The V gene end was trimmed by 2 bases and the J gene end by 2 bases; junction bases not matched to a gene: 6. The CDR3 totals 15 residues.

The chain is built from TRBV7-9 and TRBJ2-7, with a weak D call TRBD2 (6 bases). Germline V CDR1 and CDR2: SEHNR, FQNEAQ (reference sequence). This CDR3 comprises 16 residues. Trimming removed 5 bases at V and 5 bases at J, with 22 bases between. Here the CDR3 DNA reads TGTGCCAGCAGCCCTGGCCGCCTAGCGCTCGTCGACGAGCAGTACTTC. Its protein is CASSPGRLALVDEQYF.

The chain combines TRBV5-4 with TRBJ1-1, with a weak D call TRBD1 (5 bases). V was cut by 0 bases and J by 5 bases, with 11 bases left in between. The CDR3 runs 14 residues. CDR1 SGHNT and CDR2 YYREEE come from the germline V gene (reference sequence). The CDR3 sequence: CASSLGQFGTEAFF. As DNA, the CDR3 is TGTGCCAGCAGCTTGGGACAGTTTGGAACTGAAGCTTTCTTT.

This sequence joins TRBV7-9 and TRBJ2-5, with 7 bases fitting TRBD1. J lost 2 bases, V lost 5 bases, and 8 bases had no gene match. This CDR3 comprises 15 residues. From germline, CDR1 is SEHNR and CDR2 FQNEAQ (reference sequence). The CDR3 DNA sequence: TGTGCCAGCAGCGGACGGGACAGATCTCAAGAGACCCAGTACTTC. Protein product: CASSGRDRSQETQYF.

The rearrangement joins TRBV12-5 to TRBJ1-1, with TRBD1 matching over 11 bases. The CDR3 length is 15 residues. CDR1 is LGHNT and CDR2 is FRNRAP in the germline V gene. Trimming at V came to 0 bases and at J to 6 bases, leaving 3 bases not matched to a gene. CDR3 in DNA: TGTGCTAGTGGTTTGGTAAGGACAGGGGGCTCTGAAGCTTTCTTT. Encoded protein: CASGLVRTGGSEAFF.

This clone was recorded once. Written as DNA, the CDR3 is TGTGCCAGTAGCAGGGACAGCCAAAATGAGCAGTTCTTC. Translation gives CASSRDSQNEQFF. The chain recombines TRBV19 with TRBJ2-1; 7 positions agree with TRBD1. Trimming took 6 bases from V and 7 from J; bases not matched to a gene: 6. The CDR3 loop spans 13 amino acids. Germline values: CDR1 LNHDA, CDR2 SQIVND (reference sequence). Full variable domain (remainder filled in from reference TRBV19 and TRBJ2-1): DGGITQSPKYLFRKEGQNVTLSCEQNLNHDAMYWYRQDPGQGLRLIYYSQIVNDFQKGDIAEGYSVSREKKESFPLTVTSAQKNPTAFYLCASSRDSQNEQFFGPGTRLTVL.

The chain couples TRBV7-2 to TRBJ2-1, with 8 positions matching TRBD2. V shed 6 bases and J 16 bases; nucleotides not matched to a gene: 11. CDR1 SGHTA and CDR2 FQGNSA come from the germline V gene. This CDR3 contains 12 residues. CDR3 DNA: TGTGCCAGCAGGATTAAAGCGGGAGTAGCTTTCTTC. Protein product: CASRIKAGVAFF.

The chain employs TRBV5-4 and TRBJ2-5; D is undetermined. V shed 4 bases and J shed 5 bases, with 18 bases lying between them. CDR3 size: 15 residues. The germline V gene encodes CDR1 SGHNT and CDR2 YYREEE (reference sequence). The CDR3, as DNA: TGTGCCAGCAGCCCTCGTATGGAGCCCCCGGAGACCCAGTACTTC. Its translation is CASSPRMEPPETQYF.

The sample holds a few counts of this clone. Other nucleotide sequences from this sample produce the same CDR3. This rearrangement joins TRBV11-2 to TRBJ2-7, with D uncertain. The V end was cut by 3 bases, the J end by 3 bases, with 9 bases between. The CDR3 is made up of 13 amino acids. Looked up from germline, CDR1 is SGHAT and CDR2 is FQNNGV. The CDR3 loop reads CASSFPPRYEQYF. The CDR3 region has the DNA TGTGCCAGCAGCTTCCCCCCGCGCTACGAGCAGTACTTC. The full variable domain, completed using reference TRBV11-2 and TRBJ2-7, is EAGVAQSPRYKIIEKRQSVAFWCNPISGHATLYWYQQILGQGPKLLIQFQNNGVVDDSQLPKDRFSAERLKGVDSTLKIQPAKLEDSAVYLCASSFPPRYEQYFGPGTRLTVT.

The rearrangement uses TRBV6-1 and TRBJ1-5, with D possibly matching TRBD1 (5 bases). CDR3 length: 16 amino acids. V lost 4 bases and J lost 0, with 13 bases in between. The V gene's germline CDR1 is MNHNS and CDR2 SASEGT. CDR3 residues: CASSAVGGYSNQPQHF. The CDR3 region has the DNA TGTGCCAGCAGTGCGGTCGGGGGTTATAGCAATCAGCCCCAGCATTTT.

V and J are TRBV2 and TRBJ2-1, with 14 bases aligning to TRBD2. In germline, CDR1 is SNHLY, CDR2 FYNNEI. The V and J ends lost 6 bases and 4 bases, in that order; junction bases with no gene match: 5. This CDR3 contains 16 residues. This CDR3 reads CASRDRLAGGYNEQFF. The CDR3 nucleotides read TGTGCCAGCAGAGACAGACTAGCGGGAGGGTACAATGAGCAGTTCTTC.

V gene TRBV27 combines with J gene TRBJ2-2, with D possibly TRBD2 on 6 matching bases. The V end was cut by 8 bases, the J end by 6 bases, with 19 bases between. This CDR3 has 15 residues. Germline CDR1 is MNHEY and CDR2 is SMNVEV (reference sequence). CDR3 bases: TGTGCCAGCCGCGAGACTAGGGCCTATTCCGGGGAGCTGTTTTTT. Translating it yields CASRETRAYSGELFF.

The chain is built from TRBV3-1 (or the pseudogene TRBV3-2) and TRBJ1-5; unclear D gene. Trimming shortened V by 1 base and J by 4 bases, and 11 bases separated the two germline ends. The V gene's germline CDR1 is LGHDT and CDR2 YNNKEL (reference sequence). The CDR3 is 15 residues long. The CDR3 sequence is CASSQGGFGNQPQHF. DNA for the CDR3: TGTGCCAGCAGCCAAGGAGGGTTTGGGAATCAGCCCCAGCATTTT.

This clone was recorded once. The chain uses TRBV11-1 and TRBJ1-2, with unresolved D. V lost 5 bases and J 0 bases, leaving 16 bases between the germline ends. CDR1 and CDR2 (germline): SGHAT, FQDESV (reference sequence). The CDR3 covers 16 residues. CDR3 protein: CASSPRGPRTNYGYTF. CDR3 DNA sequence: TGTGCCAGCAGCCCACGAGGGCCGCGTACTAACTATGGCTACACCTTC.

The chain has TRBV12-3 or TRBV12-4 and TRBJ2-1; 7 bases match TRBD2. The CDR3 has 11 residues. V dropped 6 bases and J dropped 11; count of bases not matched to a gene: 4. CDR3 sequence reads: CASSPGLKQFF. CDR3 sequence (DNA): TGTGCCAGCAGCCCGGGACTAAAGCAGTTCTTC.